This TCR beta chain is from a study of shared clonotypes between healthy human individuals. Overall study context: The composition of the donors was a couple of women and a few men aged 18 to 49.

TCRdb keeps only in-frame clones here, not all; method: immunoSEQ multiplex PCR. The sample holds 600,000 to 750,000 clones, about 92% seen once. Worth noting for this clone: No antigen is known for it.

What CD8 memory combined were CD45RO+ cells and CCR7-negative CD45RA+ TemRA cells. Whole-study findings and limits: Sharing across a few donors was seen in 5% to 5.5% of naive CD4 clonotypes.

The germline gives CDR1 MNHEY, CDR2 SMNVEV (reference sequence). V lost 5 bases and J lost 2; bases outside the gene matches: 6. The CDR3 is made up of 14 amino acids. This chain uses TRBV27 with TRBJ2-7, with 7 bases matching TRBD2. The source material was memory CD8+ T cells from PBMCs. Subset defined: CD45RO+ cells pooled with CCR7-negative TemRA cells. This clonotype originated in a man aged 18 to 30 in good health. Some clones in this sample may be carry-over from other donors' samples. CDR3 DNA sequence: TGTGCCAGCAGTCCCCTAGCGGCCCCCTACGAGCAGTACTTC. Its translation is CASSPLAAPYEQYF.